This T cell receptor beta chain came from a study of PD-1 blockade in classical Hodgkin lymphoma. Assay: immunoSEQ multiplex PCR; the TCRdb copy retains only in-frame clones and omits some. This table has some 24,000 clones, less than 75% appearing once. Study results and caveats: Underlying causes for the observed repertoire differences were not defined, possibly disease activity or prior therapy. Those achieving complete response showed baseline diversity like newly diagnosed patients. A significant rise in TCR diversity was seen by C4D1 for CD4+ cells but not for CD8+ cells.

Time point reported: cycle 4 day 1 (C4D1), after around six weeks of nivolumab. Every patient had relapsed following autologous stem cell transplantation, and cohorts differed in brentuximab vedotin exposure. Reported best responses ranged across complete response, partial response or progressive disease. V was trimmed by 3 bases and J by 4 bases, leaving 7 bases between them. The CDR3 spans 13 residues. Germline V gene data show CDR1 as ENHRY and CDR2 as SYGVKD. To note about this clone: Its target is unknown.

Sequencing used peripheral blood mononuclear cells (PBMCs), obtained before the fourth cycle of nivolumab. This clonotype originated in a human donor with classical Hodgkin lymphoma. This chain joins TRBV10-3 and TRBJ2-1; weak D call: TRBD1 (5 bases). As DNA, the CDR3 is TGTGCCATCAGTGACAGGGTTTACAATGAGCAGTTCTTC. Protein product: CAISDRVYNEQFF.